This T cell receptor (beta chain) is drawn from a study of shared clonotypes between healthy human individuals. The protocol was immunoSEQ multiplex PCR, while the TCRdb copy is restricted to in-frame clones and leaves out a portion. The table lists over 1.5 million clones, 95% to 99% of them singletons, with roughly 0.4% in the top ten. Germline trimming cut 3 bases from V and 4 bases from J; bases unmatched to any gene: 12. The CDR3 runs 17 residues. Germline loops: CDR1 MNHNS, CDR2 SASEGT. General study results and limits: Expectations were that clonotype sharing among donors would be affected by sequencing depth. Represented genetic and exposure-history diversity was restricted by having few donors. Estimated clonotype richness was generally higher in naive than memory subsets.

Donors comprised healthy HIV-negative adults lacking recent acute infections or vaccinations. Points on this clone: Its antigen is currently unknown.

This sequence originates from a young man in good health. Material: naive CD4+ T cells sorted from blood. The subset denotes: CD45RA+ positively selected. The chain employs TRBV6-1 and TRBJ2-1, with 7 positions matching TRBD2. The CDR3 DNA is TGTGCCAGCAGTGAGGGATTAGCGGGCCGTATATACAATGAGCAGTTCTTC. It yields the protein CASSEGLAGRIYNEQFF.